The present entry profiles one T cell receptor beta chain with its context. As yet, its antigen is unknown. This specimen comes from a study of cytomegalovirus exposure and HLA in healthy donors. Germline values: CDR1 SGHRS, CDR2 YFSETQ. V was pared by 4 bases and J by 2 bases, with 5 bases of the junction left unmatched. This CDR3 has 14 residues. The method was immunoSEQ multiplex PCR; TCRdb's version includes in-frame clones alone and lacks a portion of them. This table has tens of thousands of clones, about 93% appearing once. General study results and limits: According to the study, 160 or so TCR beta chains were cytomegalovirus-associated. The majority of TCR sequences were rare, yet some public TCRs appeared in many donors.

This chain uses TRBV5-1 with TRBJ2-5; 7 bases fit TRBD1. The sequence came from a woman between 18 and 30 years old in good health and CMV-seropositive. Material: PBMCs. CDR3: CASSPVGQQETQYF. In DNA form, the CDR3 reads TGCGCCAGCAGCCCGGTGGGACAGCAAGAGACCCAGTACTTC. Combining the CDR3 with reference TRBV5-1 and TRBJ2-5 gives the whole variable domain KAGVTQTPRYLIKTRGQQVTLSCSPISGHRSVSWYQQTPGQGLQFLFEYFSETQRNKGNFPGRFSGRQFSNSRSEMNVSTLELGDSALYLCASSPVGQQETQYFGPGTRLLVL.